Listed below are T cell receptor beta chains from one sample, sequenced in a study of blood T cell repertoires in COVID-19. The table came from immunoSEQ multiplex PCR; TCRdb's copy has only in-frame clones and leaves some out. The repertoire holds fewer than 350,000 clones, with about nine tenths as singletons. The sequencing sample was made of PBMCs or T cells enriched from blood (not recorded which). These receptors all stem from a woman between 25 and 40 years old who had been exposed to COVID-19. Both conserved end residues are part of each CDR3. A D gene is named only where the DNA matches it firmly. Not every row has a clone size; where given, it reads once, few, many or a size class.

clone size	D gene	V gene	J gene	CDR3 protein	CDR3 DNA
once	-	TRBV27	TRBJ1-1	CASSLSRLNTEAFF	TGTGCCAGCAGTTTATCCAGATTGAACACTGAAGCTTTCTTT
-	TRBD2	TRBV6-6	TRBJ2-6	CASSRLAGISGANVLTF	TGTGCCAGCAGTCGACTAGCGGGTATCTCTGGGGCCAACGTCCTGACTTTC
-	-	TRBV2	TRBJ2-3	CASLDSEGTDTQYF	TGTGCCAGCCTGGACAGTGAAGGAACAGATACGCAGTATTTT
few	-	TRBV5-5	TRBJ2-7	CASSLGAAIQQYF	TGTGCCAGCAGCTTGGGGGCCGCGATTCAGCAGTACTTC
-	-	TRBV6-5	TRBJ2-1	CASTLLRGGDGEQFF	TGTGCCAGCACCTTGTTAAGGGGGGGAGACGGTGAGCAGTTCTTC
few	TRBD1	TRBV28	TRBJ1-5	CASRGQGNNQPQHF	TGTGCCAGCAGGGGACAGGGGAACAATCAGCCCCAGCATTTT
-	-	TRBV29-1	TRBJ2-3	CSVVRVDTDTQYF	TGCAGCGTTGTCCGAGTCGACACAGATACGCAGTATTTT
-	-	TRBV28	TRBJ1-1	CASRPGQNTEAFF	TGTGCCAGCAGGCCTGGACAGAACACTGAAGCTTTCTTT
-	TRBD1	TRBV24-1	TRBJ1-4	CATSDYRGTPFF	TGTGCCACCAGTGACTACAGGGGAACTCCGTTTTTT
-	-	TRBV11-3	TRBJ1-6	CASSRGAPLHF	TGTGCCAGCAGCCGGGGGGCACCCCTCCACTTT
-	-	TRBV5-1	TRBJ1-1	CASSLSLNTEAFF	TGCGCCAGCAGCCTAAGTTTGAACACTGAAGCTTTCTTT
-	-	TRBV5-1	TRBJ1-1	CASSQRAMNTEAFF	TGCGCCAGCAGCCAGAGGGCGATGAACACTGAAGCTTTCTTT
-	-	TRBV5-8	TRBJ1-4	CASGAGMANEKLFF	TGTGCCAGCGGAGCAGGGATGGCGAATGAAAAACTGTTTTTT
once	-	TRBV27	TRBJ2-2	CASSLSPGSGGPGELFF	TGTGCCAGCAGTTTATCTCCCGGGTCCGGTGGCCCCGGGGAGCTGTTTTTT
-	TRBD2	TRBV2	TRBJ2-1	CASRAGGSYNEQFF	TGTGCCAGCAGAGCGGGAGGTTCCTACAATGAGCAGTTCTTC
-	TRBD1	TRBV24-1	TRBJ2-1	CATSDRDRGHNEQFF	TGTGCCACCAGTGATCGTGACAGGGGGCACAATGAGCAGTTCTTC
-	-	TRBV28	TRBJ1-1	CASSLQGPPNWGEAFF	TGTGCCAGCAGTTTGCAGGGGCCACCTAATTGGGGTGAAGCTTTCTTT
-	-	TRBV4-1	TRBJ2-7	CASSPGPSYEQYF	TGCGCCAGCAGCCCGGGTCCTTCATACGAGCAGTACTTC
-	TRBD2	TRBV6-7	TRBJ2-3	CASNREGLGDTQYF	TGTGCCAGCAATCGGGAGGGCCTAGGAGATACGCAGTATTTT
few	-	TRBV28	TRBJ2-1	CASSSPPPRGNEQFF	TGTGCCAGCAGTTCCCCCCCTCCAAGGGGAAATGAGCAGTTCTTC
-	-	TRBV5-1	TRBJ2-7	CASSLGSGGYEQYF	TGCGCCAGCAGCTTGGGTAGCGGCGGGTACGAGCAGTACTTC
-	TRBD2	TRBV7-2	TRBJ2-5	CASSGTSGREETQYF	TGTGCCAGCAGCGGAACTAGCGGGAGGGAAGAGACCCAGTACTTC
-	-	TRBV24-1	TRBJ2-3	CATSDHTRAPDTQYF	TGTGCCACCAGTGATCATACTAGAGCTCCAGATACGCAGTATTTT
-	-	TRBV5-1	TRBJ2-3	CASSEGRYGLRDTQYF	TGCGCCAGCAGCGAGGGTCGTTATGGGCTTAGGGATACGCAGTATTTT
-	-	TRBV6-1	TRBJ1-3	CASSDRDGNTIYF	TGTGCCAGCAGTGACAGGGATGGAAACACCATATATTTT
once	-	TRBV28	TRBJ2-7	CASRPMGQPGVEQYF	TGTGCCAGCAGACCTATGGGTCAGCCAGGGGTCGAGCAGTACTTC
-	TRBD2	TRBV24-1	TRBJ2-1	CATSGEREFRPFSYNEQFF	TGTGCCACCAGTGGGGAGCGGGAGTTTCGCCCTTTCTCCTACAATGAGCAGTTCTTC
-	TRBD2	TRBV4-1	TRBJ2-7	CATPPGRAIHEQYF	TGCGCCACCCCCCCAGGGAGGGCCATCCACGAGCAGTACTTC
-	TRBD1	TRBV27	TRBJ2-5	CASSDWGQGETQYF	TGTGCCAGCAGTGACTGGGGACAGGGAGAGACCCAGTACTTC
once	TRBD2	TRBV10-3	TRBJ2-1	CAISDRREGNEQFF	TGTGCCATCAGTGACCGGCGGGAGGGCAATGAGCAGTTCTTC
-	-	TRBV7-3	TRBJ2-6	CASSLDSLGANVLTF	TGTGCCAGCAGCCTGGACAGCCTTGGGGCCAACGTCCTGACTTTC
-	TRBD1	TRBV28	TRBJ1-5	CASSRGTGNSNQPQHF	TGTGCCAGCAGTCGTGGGACAGGGAATAGCAATCAGCCCCAGCATTTT
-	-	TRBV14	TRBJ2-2	CASSPRQASTGELFF	TGTGCCAGCAGCCCCCGACAGGCGAGCACCGGGGAGCTGTTTTTT
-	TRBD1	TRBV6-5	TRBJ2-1	CASSYQSGGPYNEQFF	TGTGCCAGCAGTTACCAATCAGGGGGCCCCTACAATGAGCAGTTCTTC
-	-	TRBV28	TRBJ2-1	CASSWQAHTLDEQFF	TGTGCCAGCAGTTGGCAGGCCCATACCTTGGATGAGCAGTTCTTC
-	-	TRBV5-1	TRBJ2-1	CASSLVGAGNEQFF	TGCGCCAGCAGCTTGGTGGGGGCCGGCAATGAGCAGTTCTTC
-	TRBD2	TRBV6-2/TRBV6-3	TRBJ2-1	CASSYSIRLAGVHEQFF	TGTGCCAGCAGTTACTCGATTCGACTAGCGGGAGTACATGAGCAGTTCTTC